This T cell receptor (beta chain) was profiled in a study of shared clonotypes between healthy human individuals. Study-wide points: Richness estimates generally favored naive over memory subsets. Sequencing depth was predicted to influence how clonotypes are shared among donors.

Germline CDR1 reads DFQATT; CDR2 reads SNEGSKA (reference sequence). The CDR3 spans 10 residues. This table comes from immunoSEQ multiplex PCR, and its TCRdb copy is limited to in-frame clones, with some not included. The table shows roughly 1,500,000 clones, with 98% occurring only once. On this clone itself: Its antigen is undetermined.

V and J are TRBV20-1 and TRBJ1-2; D is unclear. The sequence came from a young man in good health. Sequenced material: naive CD4+ T cells sorted from blood. Subset defined: CD45RA+ positively selected. CDR3 residues: CRPGGLGYTF. The CDR3 DNA reads as TGCAGGCCGGGTGGGTTGGGCTACACCTTC.